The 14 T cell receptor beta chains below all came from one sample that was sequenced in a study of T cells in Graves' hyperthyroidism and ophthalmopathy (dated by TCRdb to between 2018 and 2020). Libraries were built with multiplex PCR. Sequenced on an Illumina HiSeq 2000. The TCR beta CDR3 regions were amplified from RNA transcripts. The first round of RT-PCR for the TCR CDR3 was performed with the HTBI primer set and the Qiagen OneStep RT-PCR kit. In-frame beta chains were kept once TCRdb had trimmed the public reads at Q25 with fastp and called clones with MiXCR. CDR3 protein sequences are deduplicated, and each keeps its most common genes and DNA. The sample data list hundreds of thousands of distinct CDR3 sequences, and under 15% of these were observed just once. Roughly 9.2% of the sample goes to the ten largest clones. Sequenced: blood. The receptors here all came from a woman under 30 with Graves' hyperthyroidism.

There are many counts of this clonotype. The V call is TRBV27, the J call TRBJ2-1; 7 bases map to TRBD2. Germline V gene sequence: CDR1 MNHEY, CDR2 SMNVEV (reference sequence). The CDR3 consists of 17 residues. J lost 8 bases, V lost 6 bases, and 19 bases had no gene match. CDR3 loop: CASSPPTGGGGSHEQFF. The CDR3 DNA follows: TGTGCCAGCAGCCCCCCGACGGGAGGTGGCGGGAGCCATGAGCAGTTCTTC.

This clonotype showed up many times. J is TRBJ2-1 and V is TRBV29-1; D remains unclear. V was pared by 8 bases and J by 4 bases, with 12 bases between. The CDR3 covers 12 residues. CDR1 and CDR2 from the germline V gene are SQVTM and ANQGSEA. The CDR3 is CSSRSFYNEQFF. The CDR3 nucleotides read TGCAGCTCGAGGTCATTTTACAATGAGCAGTTCTTC.

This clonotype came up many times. The CDR3 sequence: CASTWTGTTEAFF. The CDR3 nucleotides are TGTGCCAGCACCTGGACAGGTACGACTGAAGCTTTCTTT. The V call is TRBV13, the J call TRBJ1-1; 7 positions match TRBD1. This CDR3 has 13 residues. Germline V gene sequence: CDR1 PRHDT, CDR2 FYEKMQ (reference sequence). The ends lost 7 bases at V and 5 bases at J; junction bases unmatched: 7.

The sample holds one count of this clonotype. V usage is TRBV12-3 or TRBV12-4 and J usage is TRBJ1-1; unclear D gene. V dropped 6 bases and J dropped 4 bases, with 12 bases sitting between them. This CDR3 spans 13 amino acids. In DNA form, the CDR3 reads TGTGCCAGCAGCCCCGCCAGGTTCACTGAAGCTTTCTTT. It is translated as CASSPARFTEAFF.

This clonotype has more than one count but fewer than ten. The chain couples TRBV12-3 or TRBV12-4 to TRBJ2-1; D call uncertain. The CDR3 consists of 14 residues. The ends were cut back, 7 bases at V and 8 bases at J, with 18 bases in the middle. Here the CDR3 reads CASTPRASSHEQFF. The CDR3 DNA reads TGTGCCAGCACCCCAAGGGCCTCTTCCCATGAGCAGTTCTTC.

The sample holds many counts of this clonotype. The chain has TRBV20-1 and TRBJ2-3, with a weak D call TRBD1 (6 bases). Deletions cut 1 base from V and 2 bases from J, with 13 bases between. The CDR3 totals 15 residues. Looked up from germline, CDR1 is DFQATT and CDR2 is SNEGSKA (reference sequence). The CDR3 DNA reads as TGCAGTGCTAGAGTTGTGGGGGACACCACAGATACGCAGTATTTT. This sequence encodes CSARVVGDTTDTQYF.

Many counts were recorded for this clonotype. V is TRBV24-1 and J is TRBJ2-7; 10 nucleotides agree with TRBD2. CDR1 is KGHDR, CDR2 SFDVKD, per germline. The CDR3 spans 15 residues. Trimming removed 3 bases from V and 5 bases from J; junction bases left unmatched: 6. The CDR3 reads CATSDPVAGGNEQYF. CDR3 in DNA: TGTGCCACCAGTGATCCTGTAGCGGGAGGCAACGAGCAGTACTTC.

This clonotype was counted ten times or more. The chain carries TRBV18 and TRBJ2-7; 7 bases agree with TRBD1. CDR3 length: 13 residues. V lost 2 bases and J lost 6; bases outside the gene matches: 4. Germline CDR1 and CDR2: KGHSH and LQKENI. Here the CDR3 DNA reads TGTGCCAGCTCACCAGGTAGGGGGCGCGAGCAGTACTTC. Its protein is CASSPGRGREQYF. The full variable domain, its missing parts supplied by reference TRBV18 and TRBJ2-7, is NAGVMQNPRHLVRRRGQEARLRCSPMKGHSHVYWYRQLPEEGLKFMVYLQKENIIDESGMPKERFSAEFPKEGPSILRIQQVVRGDSAAYFCASSPGRGREQYFGPGTRLTVT.

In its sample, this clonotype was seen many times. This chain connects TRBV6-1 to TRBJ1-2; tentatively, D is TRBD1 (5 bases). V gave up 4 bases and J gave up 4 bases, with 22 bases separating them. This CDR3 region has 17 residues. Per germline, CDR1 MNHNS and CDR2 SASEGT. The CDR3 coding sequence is TGTGCCAGCAGTGGACGGACCGGGACCCTCAAGAGCTATGGCTACACCTTC. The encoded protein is CASSGRTGTLKSYGYTF.

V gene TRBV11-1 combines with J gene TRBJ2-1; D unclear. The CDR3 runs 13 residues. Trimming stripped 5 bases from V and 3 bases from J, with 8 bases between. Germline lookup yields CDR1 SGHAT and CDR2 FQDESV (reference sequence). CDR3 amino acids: CASSTVRYNEQFF. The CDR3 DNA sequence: TGTGCCAGCAGCACGGTGCGCTACAATGAGCAGTTCTTC.

This CDR3 is CASSSRLASSYNEQFF. Written as DNA, the CDR3 is TGTGCCAGCAGCTCCAGACTAGCGAGCTCCTACAATGAGCAGTTCTTC. This chain connects TRBV11-2 to TRBJ2-1, with 8 bases matching TRBD2. The CDR3 spans 16 residues. V lost 4 bases and J lost 0; bases outside the gene matches: 5. From germline, CDR1 is SGHAT and CDR2 FQNNGV.

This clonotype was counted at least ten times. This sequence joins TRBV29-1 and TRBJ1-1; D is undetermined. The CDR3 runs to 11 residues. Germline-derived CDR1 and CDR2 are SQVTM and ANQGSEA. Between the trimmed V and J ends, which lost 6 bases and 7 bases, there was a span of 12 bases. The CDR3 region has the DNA TGCAGCGTACAAGACGGATTTGAAGCTTTCTTT. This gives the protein CSVQDGFEAFF.

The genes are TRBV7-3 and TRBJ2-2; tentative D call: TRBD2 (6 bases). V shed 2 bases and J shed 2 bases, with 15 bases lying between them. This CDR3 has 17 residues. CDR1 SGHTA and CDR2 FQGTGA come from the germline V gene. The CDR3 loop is CASSLLAGLRNTGELFF. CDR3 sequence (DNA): TGTGCCAGCAGCTTACTCGCGGGGCTACGAAACACCGGGGAGCTGTTTTTT.

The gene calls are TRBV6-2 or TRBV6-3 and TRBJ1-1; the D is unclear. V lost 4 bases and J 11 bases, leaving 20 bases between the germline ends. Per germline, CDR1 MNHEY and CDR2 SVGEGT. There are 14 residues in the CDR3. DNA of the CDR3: TGTGCCAGCAGTTCCCAGCTAATAGCAATGGACGCTTTCTTT. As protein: CASSSQLIAMDAFF.